The clone carrying this T cell receptor (beta chain) has ten or more counts. Its target is unknown. This entry is derived from a study of blood T cells in healthy people across ages. CDR1 is GTSNPN and CDR2 is SVGIG in the germline V gene (reference sequence). The junction had 6 bases not matched to a gene; V was cut back by 2 bases and J by 5 bases. This CDR3 comprises 14 residues. Whole-study results and caveats: CMV infection status of these donors was not known.

Primers used in a second PCR of about 6 to 11 cycles were a sample-barcoded 5' primer and a J-beta primer mix. CDR3-containing paired-end reads numbering at least 2.5 million came from each sample. TCRdb re-analysed the 5' RACE reads in MiXCR, keeping a single row per CDR3 protein. The profile covers 600,000 to 900,000 distinct CDR3 sequences, with 20% to 30% appearing a single time and about 3% taken by the ten largest. The same sample was also used in a study of T cells of mothers and their children. Per that paper: Reads recorded for TCR beta CDR3 numbered over 8 million per mother and several million per child.

Sequencing was done on a sample of blood. The origin of this receptor is a boy aged 5-17 years in good health. The chain carries TRBV30 and TRBJ2-5, with TRBD1 matching over 9 bases. The CDR3 DNA is TGTGCCTGGAGTTTTTGGGACAGGGACGAGACCCAGTACTTC. This gives the protein CAWSFWDRDETQYF.